Sequencing of this T cell receptor beta chain was carried out in a study of T cell responses to AZD1222 COVID-19 vaccine. J was trimmed by 1 base and V by 6 bases; bases with no gene match: 3. Germline assignment: CDR1 MNHEY and CDR2 SVGAGI. CDR3 length: 14 residues. Assay: immunoSEQ multiplex PCR; the TCRdb copy retains only in-frame clones and omits some. The sample gives more than 95,000 clones, 90% of which show up once; approximately 7.5% is in the top ten. The table lists this clone with a count of one. This specimen was peripheral blood, taken on day 0 of AZD1222 vaccination. The receptor's source is an adult in good health. The chain combines TRBV6-5 with TRBJ2-3; TRBD2 matches at 8 bases. CDR3 nucleotides: TGTGCCAGCAGAGCGGGAGTTGGCACAGATACGCAGTATTTT. Its translation: CASRAGVGTDTQYF.